The source of this T cell receptor (beta chain) is a study of Graves' ophthalmopathy and Graves' hyperthyroidism. Findings and caveats of the study: The model forecast ophthalmopathy progression, reaching under 71% sensitivity and roughly 72% specificity. A classifier, a 13-signature model, separated ophthalmopathy from stable hyperthyroidism with 85% to 90% sensitivity and 81.08% specificity.

V dropped 4 bases and J dropped 4 bases, with 15 bases sitting between them. This CDR3 spans 14 amino acids. The germline V gene has CDR1 SGHKS and CDR2 YYEKEE (reference sequence). In its sample, this clonotype was seen many times. Its antigen is undetermined. Using RNA transcripts, the TCR beta CDR3 regions were amplified. First-round RT-PCR employed HTBI primers, with a second-round multiplex PCR after it. TCRdb re-derived calls from the multiplex PCR reads in MiXCR, one entry per CDR3 protein. The sample contains roughly 1.1 million distinct CDR3 sequences, roughly two fifths of which appear only once.

The rearrangement links TRBV5-5 to TRBJ2-7; D uncertain. This sequence was found in an adult man with Graves' hyperthyroidism. The sequencing input was peripheral blood or thyroid tissue (not recorded which). The DNA of the CDR3 is TGTGCCAGCAGCCCAGCGCCGGTCGGGTACGAGCAGTACTTC. Its protein is CASSPAPVGYEQYF.